The rows below give T cell receptor beta chains drawn from one sample of a study of shared clonotypes between healthy human individuals. Sequencing used immunoSEQ multiplex PCR; TCRdb keeps in-frame clones, though not all of them. This table holds some 2.3 million clones, 85% to 95% found once. Input material: naive CD4+ T cells from PBMCs. These receptors came from a man aged 18-30 years in good health. Some clones in this sample may be carry-over from other donors' samples. Both conserved end residues are part of each CDR3. D genes are given only for firm matches. Part of the rows lack a size; the others show once, few, many or a class for expanded clones.

v_gene	abundance	j_gene	d_gene	CDR3aa	CDR3nt
TRBV2	NA	TRBJ2-5	NA	CASSGVQETQYF	TGTGCCAGCAGTGGTGTTCAAGAGACCCAGTACTTC
TRBV28	NA	TRBJ1-2	NA	CASNGNYGYTF	TGTGCCAGCAATGGTAACTATGGCTACACCTTC
TRBV28	NA	TRBJ2-5	NA	CASSPQGPTQETQYF	TGTGCCAGCAGTCCCCAGGGACCCACACAAGAGACCCAGTACTTC
TRBV25-1	NA	TRBJ1-4	NA	CASSESQGGNEKLFF	TGTGCCAGCAGTGAATCACAGGGAGGGAATGAAAAACTGTTTTTT
TRBV2	NA	TRBJ2-5	NA	CASTPGLQETQYF	TGTGCCAGCACCCCGGGACTCCAAGAGACCCAGTACTTC
TRBV19	few	TRBJ1-1	NA	CASSTGMNTEAFF	TGTGCCAGTAGTACGGGTATGAACACTGAAGCTTTCTTT
TRBV27	once	TRBJ2-3	NA	CASSLKYRALTDTQYF	TGTGCCAGCAGTTTGAAGTACAGGGCACTCACAGATACGCAGTATTTT
TRBV29-1	NA	TRBJ2-6	TRBD1	CSVADRGPGANVLTF	TGCAGCGTTGCGGACAGGGGGCCTGGGGCCAACGTCCTGACTTTC
TRBV21-1	NA	TRBJ2-2	NA	CASSKGMTGSGRTGELFF	TGTGCCAGCAGCAAAGGTATGACAGGGTCGGGAAGAACCGGGGAGCTGTTTTTT
TRBV10-1	NA	TRBJ2-1	NA	CASSPDPLGNEQFF	TGCGCCAGCAGTCCGGACCCCTTGGGAAATGAGCAGTTCTTC
TRBV7-3	NA	TRBJ1-1	TRBD1	CASSATGGESEAFF	TGTGCCAGCAGCGCGACAGGGGGCGAGTCTGAAGCTTTCTTT
TRBV14	NA	TRBJ2-5	NA	CASSQRSGYLQETQYF	TGTGCCAGCAGCCAAAGATCTGGTTACTTACAAGAGACCCAGTACTTC
TRBV4-1	NA	TRBJ2-3	TRBD2	CASSRSLAGVTDTQYF	TGCGCCAGCAGCCGAAGCCTAGCGGGAGTAACAGATACGCAGTATTTT
TRBV10-3	NA	TRBJ2-3	TRBD2	CAISESGLAETDTQYF	TGTGCCATCAGTGAGTCAGGACTAGCGGAGACAGATACGCAGTATTTT
TRBV6-4	few	TRBJ2-2	TRBD2	CASSHYGLAKNTGELFF	TGTGCCAGCAGTCATTATGGACTAGCGAAAAACACCGGGGAGCTGTTTTTT
TRBV21-1	NA	TRBJ1-4	NA	CASSKAGRTGSRTNEKLFF	TGTGCCAGCAGCAAAGCGGGTCGTACAGGGTCGCGAACTAATGAAAAACTGTTTTTT
TRBV2	NA	TRBJ2-1	TRBD2	CASSEGLAGTREQFF	TGTGCCAGCAGTGAGGGACTAGCGGGGACTAGGGAGCAGTTCTTC
TRBV6-1	NA	TRBJ1-4	NA	CASSELGGAGEKLFF	TGTGCCAGCAGTGAATTGGGGGGCGCAGGTGAAAAACTGTTTTTT
TRBV4-3	NA	TRBJ1-3	TRBD1	CASSQDLGTGRGTIYF	TGCGCCAGCAGCCAAGATCTTGGGACAGGCAGGGGCACCATATATTTT
TRBV9	NA	TRBJ2-5	TRBD2	CASSVGVAGAQETQYF	TGTGCCAGCAGCGTAGGGGTAGCGGGAGCCCAAGAGACCCAGTACTTC
TRBV28	NA	TRBJ1-2	NA	CASTLRYGNGYTF	TGTGCCAGCACCCTGAGGTATGGGAATGGCTACACCTTC
TRBV6-7	NA	TRBJ1-1	NA	CASSYGQYNTEAFF	TGTGCCAGCAGTTACGGACAGTATAACACTGAAGCTTTCTTT
TRBV5-5	once	TRBJ2-7	NA	CASSLSVRGEQYF	TGTGCCAGCAGCTTGAGTGTCAGGGGCGAGCAGTACTTC
TRBV6-5	NA	TRBJ2-7	NA	CASSYSGLPYEQYF	TGTGCCAGCAGTTACTCGGGGCTACCCTACGAGCAGTACTTC
TRBV6-5	NA	TRBJ1-3	NA	CASRGTGNTIYF	TGTGCCAGCAGGGGCACTGGAAACACCATATATTTT
TRBV12-5	NA	TRBJ2-2	TRBD2	CASGRTSGYPGELFF	TGTGCTAGTGGCCGGACTAGCGGATATCCCGGGGAGCTGTTTTTT
TRBV9	NA	TRBJ1-1	NA	CASSVQGPNTEAFF	TGTGCCAGCAGCGTACAGGGACCGAACACTGAAGCTTTCTTT
TRBV2	NA	TRBJ1-2	NA	CASSRNPTYGYTF	TGTGCCAGCTCCCGGAACCCAACCTATGGCTACACCTTC
TRBV7-2	NA	TRBJ2-1	NA	CASSQTGFHEQFF	TGTGCCAGCAGCCAAACGGGGTTTCATGAGCAGTTCTTC
TRBV6-1	few	TRBJ1-1	NA	CASSEGVNTEAFF	TGTGCCAGCAGTGAGGGGGTGAACACTGAAGCTTTCTTT
TRBV7-3	NA	TRBJ2-3	NA	CASSYRAGTDTQYF	TGTGCCAGCAGCTATAGAGCGGGCACAGATACGCAGTATTTT
TRBV5-1	NA	TRBJ2-1	TRBD1	CASSSEGQGFEQFF	TGCGCCAGCAGCTCGGAGGGACAGGGATTTGAGCAGTTCTTC
TRBV5-1	NA	TRBJ1-2	NA	CASSLAGGGNYGYTF	TGCGCCAGCAGCTTGGCCGGCGGGGGGAACTATGGCTACACCTTC
TRBV9	NA	TRBJ1-2	NA	CASSPWGRGGPNYGYTF	TGTGCCAGCAGCCCCTGGGGGCGGGGGGGCCCAAACTATGGCTACACCTTC
TRBV28	NA	TRBJ1-2	TRBD1	CASSLTPLTGRQGGYTF	TGTGCCAGCAGCCTTACCCCCTTGACAGGGAGGCAAGGTGGCTACACCTTC
TRBV6-5	NA	TRBJ1-1	NA	CASSYDLGGNSEAFF	TGTGCCAGCAGTTATGATTTGGGGGGAAACTCCGAAGCTTTCTTT
TRBV9	NA	TRBJ1-3	NA	CASSTDRPGDTIYF	TGTGCCAGCAGCACAGACAGACCGGGAGACACCATATATTTT
TRBV2	NA	TRBJ1-4	NA	CASKGEQPATNEKLFF	TGTGCCAGCAAGGGGGAGCAGCCAGCAACTAATGAAAAACTGTTTTTT
TRBV7-2	NA	TRBJ2-7	TRBD2	CASRSSGRPYEQYF	TGTGCCAGCAGGTCTAGCGGGAGGCCCTACGAGCAGTACTTC
TRBV28	NA	TRBJ2-7	TRBD1	CASKTGGFYEQYF	TGTGCCAGCAAGACAGGGGGCTTCTACGAGCAGTACTTC
TRBV4-3	NA	TRBJ2-7	TRBD2	CASSQGASGSYEQYF	TGCGCCAGCAGCCAAGGTGCTAGCGGGAGCTACGAGCAGTACTTC
TRBV19	NA	TRBJ1-2	NA	CASSPARGHGYTF	TGTGCCAGTAGCCCTGCCAGGGGACATGGCTACACCTTC
TRBV10-3	NA	TRBJ1-2	NA	CAISEGANYGYTF	TGTGCCATCAGTGAGGGTGCTAACTATGGCTACACCTTC
TRBV5-1	NA	TRBJ2-1	TRBD1	CASSLGTGGENEQFF	TGCGCCAGCAGCCTCGGGACAGGGGGCGAGAATGAGCAGTTCTTC
TRBV5-4	NA	TRBJ1-2	NA	CASSWGGAREGYTF	TGTGCCAGCAGCTGGGGCGGGGCCAGGGAAGGCTACACCTTC
TRBV7-9	NA	TRBJ2-1	NA	CASSRMVGEQFF	TGTGCCAGCAGTCGAATGGTGGGTGAGCAGTTCTTC
TRBV7-9	NA	TRBJ1-2	NA	CASRKIDSGYGYTF	TGTGCCAGCAGAAAAATAGACAGTGGCTATGGCTACACCTTC
TRBV9	NA	TRBJ1-3	NA	CASSPLTSGNTIYF	TGTGCCAGCAGCCCCTTGACCTCTGGAAACACCATATATTTT
TRBV28	NA	TRBJ1-2	NA	CASRSVGEGVYGYTF	TGTGCCAGCAGGTCCGTTGGGGAAGGAGTCTATGGCTACACCTTC